These T cell receptor beta chains were read from a single sample in a study of CD8 T cells in ankylosing spondylitis. From the 5' RACE reads, TCRdb called clonotypes with MiXCR, one entry per CDR3 protein. The profile covers approximately 260,000 distinct CDR3 sequences, with roughly 8.6% appearing a single time and under 7.5% taken by the ten largest. Sequencing was performed on blood, either unsorted or a sorted T cell fraction (not recorded which). Source of these receptors: a male donor with ankylosing spondylitis or in good health (not recorded which). Both conserved end residues are part of each CDR3. D genes are given only for firm matches. Some rows mark clone size as missing; the rest say once, few, many or name a class of expanded clone.

>.|TRBJ1-5|TRBV20-1|few
CSARQGGQPQHF
TGCAGTGCTAGACAGGGCGGGCAGCCCCAGCATTTT
>TRBD2|TRBJ2-1|TRBV10-3|many
CAISESRSGSYNEQFF
TGTGCCATCAGTGAGTCGCGCAGCGGGAGCTACAATGAGCAGTTCTTC
>TRBD1|TRBJ1-1|TRBV7-2|many
CASSSQGGDTEAFF
TGTGCCAGCAGCTCTCAGGGGGGGGACACTGAAGCTTTCTTT
>.|TRBJ1-6|TRBV11-1|many
CASSLGGGIQSPLHF
TGTGCCAGCAGCCTCGGCGGGGGAATACAATCACCCCTCCACTTT
>.|TRBJ2-7|TRBV5-1|many
CASSLGVSYEQYF
TGCGCCAGCAGCTTGGGCGTATCCTACGAGCAGTACTTC
>.|TRBJ1-1|TRBV7-9|many
CASSPPPGTAFF
TGTGCCAGCAGCCCACCCCCTGGTACAGCTTTCTTT
>.|TRBJ1-2|TRBV5-1|many
CASSYSGSGYGYTF
TGCGCCAGCTCCTACTCAGGGAGCGGCTATGGCTACACCTTC
>.|TRBJ2-2|TRBV30|.
CPPDRFTGELFF
TGTCCCCCCGACAGATTCACCGGGGAGCTGTTTTTT
>.|TRBJ1-1|TRBV12-3/TRBV12-4|many
CASSAPGGGTEAFF
TGTGCCAGCAGCGCCCCCGGGGGGGGCACTGAAGCTTTCTTT
>TRBD2|TRBJ2-7|TRBV2|few
CASSESGRAYEQYF
TGTGCCAGCAGTGAGAGCGGGAGGGCCTACGAGCAGTACTTC
>TRBD2|TRBJ2-7|TRBV20-1|many
CSASDFSGSSYEQYF
TGCAGTGCTAGTGATTTTAGCGGGAGCTCCTACGAGCAGTACTTC
>TRBD1|TRBJ2-7|TRBV5-4|.
CATTDRGDEQYF
TGTGCCACAACGGACAGGGGAGACGAGCAGTACTTC
>.|TRBJ1-3|TRBV30|.
CAWSPLGGHSSGNTIYF
TGTGCCTGGAGTCCCCTCGGCGGACACAGCTCTGGAAACACCATATATTTT
>.|TRBJ1-2|TRBV7-8|.
CASSLRTDGYTF
TGTGCCAGCAGCCTTCGGACGGATGGCTACACCTTC
>.|TRBJ1-1|TRBV20-1|few
CSARDGGRTTEAFF
TGCAGTGCTAGAGATGGGGGGAGAACCACTGAAGCTTTCTTT
>TRBD1|TRBJ1-5|TRBV12-3/TRBV12-4|many
CASSYAAMGQGVRPQHF
TGTGCCAGCAGTTATGCGGCTATGGGACAGGGAGTACGGCCCCAGCATTTT
>.|TRBJ1-4|TRBV7-2|many
CASSFSQGGEKLFF
TGTGCCAGCAGCTTCAGTCAGGGTGGGGAAAAACTGTTTTTT
>.|TRBJ1-2|TRBV10-3|.
CAISESGDGYTF
TGTGCCATCAGTGAGTCGGGGGATGGCTACACCTTC
>.|TRBJ2-1|TRBV11-2|.
CASRPNRGKYNEQFF
TGTGCCAGCAGGCCTAATCGGGGCAAATACAATGAGCAGTTCTTC
>.|TRBJ2-7|TRBV6-6|few
CASRADSSYEQYF
TGTGCCAGCAGGGCGGACAGCTCCTACGAGCAGTACTTC
>TRBD1|TRBJ1-2|TRBV5-6|many
CASRIDGTDYNYGYTF
TGTGCCAGCAGGATCGACGGGACAGACTATAACTATGGCTACACCTTC
>TRBD1|TRBJ1-1|TRBV7-2|many
CASSPLQGGAFF
TGTGCCAGCAGCCCACTACAGGGGGGAGCTTTCTTT
>.|TRBJ2-1|TRBV20-1|many
CSARDVDEEQFF
TGCAGTGCTAGAGATGTGGACGAAGAGCAGTTCTTC
>TRBD1|TRBJ2-2|TRBV3-1|few
CASSPGQVNTGELFF
TGTGCCAGCAGCCCAGGACAGGTTAACACCGGGGAGCTGTTTTTT
>.|TRBJ2-1|TRBV27|many
CASSLSGVGNEQFF
TGTGCCAGCAGTTTATCAGGGGTCGGCAATGAGCAGTTCTTC
>TRBD2|TRBJ2-7|TRBV12-3/TRBV12-4|many
CASSSPQLRLAGDYEQYF
TGTGCCAGCAGTTCCCCCCAACTGAGGCTAGCGGGAGACTACGAGCAGTACTTC
>TRBD1|TRBJ2-5|TRBV5-1|.
CASSLLGTGDQETQYF
TGCGCCAGCAGCTTGTTGGGGACAGGGGACCAAGAGACCCAGTACTTC
>.|TRBJ1-2|TRBV20-1|many
CSAPRRGYGYTF
TGCAGTGCTCCCAGGAGGGGCTATGGCTACACCTTC
>.|TRBJ1-1|TRBV19|.
CASVPRGARGTEAFF
TGTGCCAGTGTGCCGCGGGGGGCGCGAGGCACTGAAGCTTTCTTT
>.|TRBJ2-7|TRBV28|.
CASSLRGAPYEQYF
TGTGCCAGCAGTTTAAGAGGGGCCCCCTACGAGCAGTACTTC
>.|TRBJ2-3|TRBV5-1|many
CASSLLPGSDTQYF
TGCGCCAGCAGCTTGTTACCAGGGTCAGATACGCAGTATTTT
>TRBD2|TRBJ2-5|TRBV12-3/TRBV12-4|many
CASSLYGLAGRADTKKETQYF
TGTGCCAGCAGTTTATACGGGCTAGCGGGCCGTGCGGACACAAAAAAAGAGACCCAGTACTTC
>.|TRBJ2-5|TRBV20-1|many
CSAMGGETQYF
TGCAGTGCTATGGGGGGAGAGACCCAGTACTTC
>.|TRBJ1-2|TRBV12-3/TRBV12-4|many
CASIPDGRNYGYTF
TGTGCCAGCATCCCCGATGGGAGAAACTATGGCTACACCTTC
>.|TRBJ1-1|TRBV4-1|.
CASSQEGLGAFF
TGCGCCAGCAGCCAAGAGGGGCTGGGCGCTTTCTTT
>.|TRBJ1-1|TRBV4-3|few
CASSHLFQGWDTEAFF
TGCGCCAGCAGCCATCTTTTTCAGGGATGGGACACTGAAGCTTTCTTT
>TRBD2|TRBJ2-7|TRBV7-3|many
CASSQASGSDYEQYF
TGTGCCAGCAGCCAAGCTAGCGGGAGTGACTACGAGCAGTACTTC
>.|TRBJ2-1|TRBV20-1|few
CSARDIHRVREQFF
TGCAGTGCTAGAGATATACACAGGGTGAGGGAGCAGTTCTTC
>.|TRBJ2-1|TRBV25-1|many
CASSWEIGFEQFF
TGTGCCAGCAGTTGGGAGATTGGCTTTGAGCAGTTCTTC
>TRBD2|TRBJ2-3|TRBV7-8|many
CASSPILAGEITDTQYF
TGTGCCAGCAGCCCGATACTAGCGGGAGAGATCACAGATACGCAGTATTTT
>.|TRBJ2-1|TRBV5-1|few
CASSWETHEQFF
TGCGCCAGCAGCTGGGAGACCCATGAGCAGTTCTTC
>TRBD1|TRBJ2-1|TRBV5-1|many
CASSSDRANEQFF
TGCGCCAGCAGCTCGGACAGGGCCAATGAGCAGTTCTTC
>.|TRBJ2-1|TRBV10-3|few
CAIKGQPRSEKFF
TGTGCCATCAAAGGACAGCCGAGGAGCGAAAAGTTCTTC
>TRBD1|TRBJ2-5|TRBV6-2/TRBV6-3|many
CASSYYGGQGWKTQYF
TGTGCCAGCAGTTACTATGGCGGACAGGGGTGGAAGACCCAGTACTTC